Below, 27 T cell receptor beta chains from the same sample are listed, as sequenced in a study of Graves' ophthalmopathy and Graves' hyperthyroidism. Amplification from RNA transcripts yielded the TCR beta CDR3 regions. Second-round multiplex PCR came after a first-round RT-PCR that employed HTBI primers. TCRdb used MiXCR to reprocess the multiplex PCR reads, holding one entry per CDR3 protein. The repertoire consists of hundreds of thousands of distinct CDR3 sequences, with 22% occurring once and the leading ten covering approximately 7%. The specimen sequenced was peripheral blood. These receptors originate from a woman aged 18-29 years with stable Graves' hyperthyroidism. Some clones in this sample may be carry-over from other donors' samples.

This clonotype has a count of ten or more. J is TRBJ2-7 and V is TRBV6-5, with D perhaps matching TRBD2 (5 bases). CDR1 is MNHEY and CDR2 is SVGAGI in the germline V gene. The germline V and J ends were trimmed by 0 bases and 2 bases, with 11 bases remaining between them. The CDR3 spans 15 residues. The CDR3: CASSYSRAATYEQYF. For the CDR3, the DNA is TGTGCCAGCAGTTACTCGCGGGCCGCCACCTACGAGCAGTACTTC.

This chain connects TRBV28 to TRBJ1-2; TRBD1 might be the D (6 bases). Germline lookup yields CDR1 MDHEN and CDR2 SYDVKM. This CDR3 is 17 amino acids long. The ends were cut back, 2 bases at V and 2 bases at J, with 18 bases in the middle. The DNA of the CDR3 is TGTGCCAGCAGTTTACACCGGGACACCTCAGTCAACTATGGCTACACCTTC. It yields the protein CASSLHRDTSVNYGYTF.

This clonotype came up many times. V and J are TRBV6-5 and TRBJ2-7; D not resolved. This CDR3 contains 12 residues. Germline CDR1 MNHEY, CDR2 SVGAGI. Trimming stripped 4 bases from V and 6 bases from J, with 10 bases between. DNA for the CDR3: TGTGCCAGCAGTTCAATCAGATTCGAGCAGTACTTC. It encodes CASSSIRFEQYF.

This clonotype was counted many times. The chain uses TRBV12-3 or TRBV12-4 and TRBJ1-2; weak D call: TRBD1 (6 bases). V lost 2 bases to trimming and J lost 2 bases, with 12 bases between them. The CDR3 totals 15 residues. Here the CDR3 DNA reads TGTGCCAGCAGTTTAACAGGGCCCATAAACTATGGCTACACCTTC. Its translation is CASSLTGPINYGYTF.

This clonotype was recorded at least ten times. The chain links TRBV6-5 to TRBJ2-5; a possible D gene is TRBD1 (7 bases). Germline lookup yields CDR1 MNHEY and CDR2 SVGAGI. There are 14 residues in the CDR3. V lost 2 bases and J 5 bases, leaving 12 bases between the germline ends. The CDR3 sequence is CASSYGGTAETQYF. In DNA, the CDR3 is TGTGCCAGCAGTTACGGCGGGACAGCGGAGACCCAGTACTTC.

This clonotype was seen many times. J is TRBJ2-2 and V is TRBV11-2; D not certain. The germline V gene has CDR1 SGHAT and CDR2 FQNNGV. The CDR3 consists of 17 residues. V shed 5 bases and J shed 0 bases, with 16 bases lying between them. The CDR3 protein is CASSPSLGPANTGELFF. The CDR3, as DNA: TGTGCCAGCAGCCCCAGCCTGGGCCCCGCGAACACCGGGGAGCTGTTTTTT.

There are many counts of this clonotype. The chain combines TRBV5-1 with TRBJ1-3, with D tentatively TRBD1 (5 bases). The CDR3 loop spans 16 amino acids. V lost 0 bases and J 0 bases, leaving 10 bases between the germline ends. Germline CDR1 reads SGHRS; CDR2 reads YFSETQ. CDR3 bases: TGCGCCAGCAGCTTGGCCACAGGCTACTCTGGAAACACCATATATTTT. Its protein is CASSLATGYSGNTIYF.

This clonotype was counted at least ten times. This chain links TRBV10-3 with TRBJ1-1, with D uncertain. Germline CDR1 ENHRY, CDR2 SYGVKD. This CDR3 spans 12 amino acids. V dropped 10 bases and J dropped 1 base, with 10 bases sitting between them. The CDR3 protein is CATSGRNTEAFF. CDR3 nucleotide sequence: TGTGCCACCTCGGGTAGGAACACTGAAGCTTTCTTT.

Concerning this clonotype: Compared with germline, one end of the junction differs, possibly owing to a read error. The chain couples TRBV28 to TRBJ2-7; tentative D call: TRBD2 (6 bases). The CDR3 contains 12 residues. The V gene's germline CDR1 is MDHEN and CDR2 SYDVKM. This CDR3 is CASSLEGYDQYF. The CDR3 DNA reads as TGTGCCAGCAGCCTGGAGGGCTACGATCAGTACTTC.

The count of this clonotype is one. A much larger clone differs from this one at a single base, so this may be a read error. CDR3 DNA: TGTGCCAGCAGTTTATGGGACAAGGGGGACACTGAAGCTTTCTTT. Its protein product is CASSLWDKGDTEAFF. This chain connects TRBV27 to TRBJ1-1, with a weak D call TRBD1 (6 bases). The V gene lost 1 base and the J gene lost 3 bases, with 12 bases spanning the gap. Germline CDR1 MNHEY, CDR2 SMNVEV (reference sequence). The CDR3 is 15 residues long.

This chain connects TRBV7-9 to TRBJ1-1, with 8 bases aligning to TRBD1. The CDR3 has 14 residues. The germline V gene encodes CDR1 SEHNR and CDR2 FQNEAQ (reference sequence). The junction had 5 bases not matched to a gene; V was cut back by 5 bases and J by 3 bases. In nucleotides, the CDR3 is TGTGCCAGCAGCCCGCCCAGGGGGCACACTGAAGCTTTCTTT. This gives the protein CASSPPRGHTEAFF.

This clonotype was counted many times. The chain combines TRBV5-1 with TRBJ1-1; tentative D call: TRBD1 (5 bases). The CDR3 totals 16 residues. V was shortened by 1 base and J by 0 bases, with 13 bases between the two germline ends. Germline CDR1 SGHRS, CDR2 YFSETQ. This chain's CDR3 is CASSLMRGNMNTEAFF. Here the CDR3 DNA reads TGCGCCAGCAGCTTGATGCGGGGGAACATGAACACTGAAGCTTTCTTT.

With regard to this clonotype: With a much larger clone just one base away, this may be a read error. This sequence joins TRBV6-1 and TRBJ1-5; D is uncertain. Germline V lookup: CDR1 MNHNS, CDR2 SASEGT. The CDR3 is 14 amino acids. The chain's CDR3 is CASSPTNSNQPQRF. For the CDR3, the DNA is TGTGCCAGCAGCCCGACAAATAGCAATCAGCCCCAGCGTTTT.

This clonotype was counted a few times. V usage is TRBV18 and J usage is TRBJ1-5; D perhaps matches TRBD1 (6 bases). There are 15 residues in the CDR3. The V and J ends lost 3 bases and 4 bases respectively, with 13 bases between them. CDR1 is KGHSH and CDR2 is LQKENI in the germline V gene. The CDR3 coding sequence is TGTGCCAGCTCACCTTCGGACAGCAGGAATCAGCCCCAGCATTTT. Its translation: CASSPSDSRNQPQHF.

This sequence joins TRBV5-1 and TRBJ1-3; D is unresolved. The CDR3 covers 14 residues. V was shortened by 1 base and J by 2 bases, with 7 bases between the two germline ends. The germline V gene encodes CDR1 SGHRS and CDR2 YFSETQ. The CDR3: CASSLQVPGNTIYF. In nucleotides, the CDR3 is TGCGCCAGCAGCTTGCAGGTTCCTGGAAACACCATATATTTT.

This clonotype came up many times. This chain uses TRBV20-1 with TRBJ1-1; TRBD1 matches at 7 bases. This CDR3 spans 14 amino acids. The V segment lost 0 bases and the J segment 4 bases; nucleotides outside the gene matches: 5. Per germline, CDR1 DFQATT and CDR2 SNEGSKA (reference sequence). The CDR3 bases are TGCAGTGCTAGAGAGACAGGGTTGGGCACTGAAGCTTTCTTT. Protein sequence: CSARETGLGTEAFF.

At least ten counts were recorded for this clonotype. A read error may account for a junction end that differs from germline. J is TRBJ1-1 and V is TRBV9; tentatively, D is TRBD1 (6 bases). In germline, CDR1 is SGDLS, CDR2 YYNGEE. CDR3 length equals 14 residues. Here the CDR3 reads CASSVGSGDTEALF. The DNA of the CDR3 is TGTGCCAGCAGCGTAGGCTCTGGGGACACTGAAGCTCTCTTT.

This clonotype came up many times. The chain employs TRBV10-3 and TRBJ1-2; 9 bases fit TRBD1. Trimming removed 5 bases from V and 7 bases from J; junction bases left unmatched: 14. Germline V CDR1 and CDR2: ENHRY, SYGVKD. The CDR3 is 16 residues long. In DNA, the CDR3 is TGTGCCATCAGTTCAGATTCCGGGACAGGGAATGCTGGCTACACCTTC. Encoded protein: CAISSDSGTGNAGYTF.

This sequence joins TRBV6-1 and TRBJ1-1; TRBD1 matches at 9 bases. V was clipped by 7 bases and J by 4 bases; unmatched bases: 7. This CDR3 comprises 14 residues. The germline V gene encodes CDR1 MNHNS and CDR2 SASEGT. CDR3 in amino acids: CASTLGQGITEAFF. The CDR3 coding sequence is TGTGCCAGCACCCTGGGACAGGGAATCACTGAAGCTTTCTTT.

The chain recombines TRBV20-1 with TRBJ1-2; D gene unclear. V was trimmed by 1 base and J by 4 bases, leaving 10 bases between them. Per germline, CDR1 DFQATT and CDR2 SNEGSKA (reference sequence). CDR3 length: 13 residues. The CDR3 protein is CSARGTESYGYTF. In DNA form, the CDR3 reads TGCAGTGCTAGAGGAACAGAAAGCTATGGCTACACCTTC.

The sample holds many counts of this clonotype. The CDR3 reads CSAQGQLGETQYF. CDR3 DNA: TGCAGTGCCCAGGGACAGTTAGGAGAGACCCAGTACTTC. The chain is built from TRBV20-1 and TRBJ2-5; 7 positions match TRBD1. The trim removed 6 bases at V and 4 bases at J, leaving 8 bases unmatched. This CDR3 has 13 amino acids. Germline lookup yields CDR1 DFQATT and CDR2 SNEGSKA (reference sequence).

This clonotype was seen many times. The chain recombines TRBV30 with TRBJ1-5; tentatively, D is TRBD1 (6 bases). The germline V gene has CDR1 GTSNPN and CDR2 SVGIG (reference sequence). Trimming took off 2 bases at V and 6 bases at J, with 14 bases between the two ends. The CDR3 runs to 14 residues. Written as DNA, the CDR3 is TGTGCCTGGAGTTCTACAGGGTTGGGTCAGCCCCAGCATTTT. Protein product: CAWSSTGLGQPQHF.

This clonotype was detected many times. The V call is TRBV28, the J call TRBJ1-6; D remains unclear. The CDR3 runs 12 residues. V lost 11 bases, J lost 14 bases, and 19 bases lay in between. CDR1 is MDHEN, CDR2 SYDVKM, per germline. As DNA, the CDR3 is TGTGCCTCGACACCGCCTAGAGGTTCCCTCCACTTT. It yields the protein CASTPPRGSLHF.

V is TRBV28 and J is TRBJ2-7; D might be TRBD2 (5 bases). This CDR3 is built from 14 residues. The ends were cut back, 7 bases at V and 2 bases at J, with 15 bases in the middle. In germline, CDR1 is MDHEN, CDR2 SYDVKM. The CDR3 reads CASKSPGKPYEQYF. DNA of the CDR3: TGTGCCAGCAAGTCCCCCGGGAAGCCCTACGAGCAGTACTTC. The variable domain in full, completed from reference TRBV28 and TRBJ2-7, reads DVKVTQSSRYLVKRTGEKVFLECVQDMDHENMFWYRQDPGLGLRLIYFSYDVKMKEKGDIPEGYSVSREKKERFSLILESASTNQTSMYLCASKSPGKPYEQYFGPGTRLTVT.

This clonotype was picked up many times. The V and J genes are TRBV7-9 and TRBJ1-5; D call uncertain. This CDR3 comprises 15 residues. Germline V CDR1 and CDR2: SEHNR, FQNEAQ (reference sequence). V was trimmed by 5 bases and J by 3 bases, leaving 14 bases between them. The CDR3 DNA sequence: TGTGCCAGCAGCGGGTCTGTTGGCCTCAATCAGCCCCAGCATTTT. It is translated as CASSGSVGLNQPQHF.

This clonotype was recorded at least ten times. The V call is TRBV7-8, the J call TRBJ2-2; D is unclear. This CDR3 spans 15 amino acids. The germline V gene has CDR1 SGHVS and CDR2 FQNEAQ. Trimming removed 2 bases at V and 0 bases at J, with 7 bases between. DNA of the CDR3: TGTGCCAGCAGCTTAATGAGGACGAACACCGGGGAGCTGTTTTTT. This sequence encodes CASSLMRTNTGELFF.

The rearrangement uses TRBV6-1 and TRBJ1-2; unclear D gene. The V gene lost 0 bases and the J gene lost 4 bases, with 6 bases spanning the gap. The germline V gene has CDR1 MNHNS and CDR2 SASEGT. The CDR3 has 13 amino acids. The CDR3 protein is CASSEADSYGYTF. The CDR3 nucleotides read TGTGCCAGCAGTGAAGCAGATTCCTATGGCTACACCTTC.